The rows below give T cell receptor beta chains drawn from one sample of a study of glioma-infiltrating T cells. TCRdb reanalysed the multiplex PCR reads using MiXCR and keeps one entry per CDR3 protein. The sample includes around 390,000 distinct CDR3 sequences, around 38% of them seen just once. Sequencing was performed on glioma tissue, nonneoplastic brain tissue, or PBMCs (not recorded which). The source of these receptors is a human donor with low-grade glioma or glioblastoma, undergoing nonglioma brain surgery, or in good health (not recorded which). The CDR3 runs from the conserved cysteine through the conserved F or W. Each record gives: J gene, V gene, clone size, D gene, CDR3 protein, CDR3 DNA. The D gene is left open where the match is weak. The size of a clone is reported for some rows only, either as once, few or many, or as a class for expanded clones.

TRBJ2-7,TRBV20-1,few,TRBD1,CSARGDRGHEQYF,TGCAGTGCTAGAGGGGACAGGGGCCACGAGCAGTACTTC
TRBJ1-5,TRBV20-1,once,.,CSASVVSSLNHPQHF,TGCAGTGCTAGCGTGGTAAGCTCACTTAATCATCCCCAGCATTTT
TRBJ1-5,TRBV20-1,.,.,CSASGTLDEPQHF,TGCAGTGCTAGTGGGACTCTCGATGAGCCCCAGCATTTT
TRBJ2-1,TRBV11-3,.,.,CASSLGGVYNEQFF,TGTGCCAGCAGCTTAGGTGGAGTCTACAATGAGCAGTTCTTC
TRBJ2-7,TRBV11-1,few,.,CASSPGQLGRYEQYF,TGTGCCAGCAGCCCCGGACAGCTTGGGCGTTACGAGCAGTACTTC
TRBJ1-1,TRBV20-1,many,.,CSASKDRYTEAFF,TGCAGTGCTAGTAAGGACAGATACACTGAAGCTTTCTTT
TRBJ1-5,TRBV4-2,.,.,CASSQSGRQGFGNQPQHF,TGTGCCAGCAGCCAATCGGGCAGGCAAGGGTTCGGGAATCAGCCCCAGCATTTT
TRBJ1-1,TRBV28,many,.,CASSFASLSNTEAFF,TGTGCCAGCAGTTTTGCCAGCCTTTCGAACACTGAAGCTTTCTTT
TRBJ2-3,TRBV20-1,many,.,CSAGGAGDLDTQYF,TGCAGTGCTGGAGGGGCCGGGGACTTGGATACGCAGTATTTT
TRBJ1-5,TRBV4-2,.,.,CASSLFPRGGDQPQHF,TGTGCCAGCAGCCTCTTTCCCCGGGGCGGTGATCAGCCCCAGCATTTT
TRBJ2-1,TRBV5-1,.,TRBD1,CASSGPGQGNDEQFF,TGCGCCAGCAGCGGACCGGGACAGGGGAACGATGAGCAGTTCTTC
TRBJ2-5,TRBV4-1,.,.,CASSDYRVPDPETQYF,TGCGCCAGCAGCGACTACAGGGTCCCTGACCCAGAGACCCAGTACTTC
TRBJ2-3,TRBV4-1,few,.,CASSQDRATDTQYF,TGCGCCAGCAGCCAAGATCGGGCTACAGATACGCAGTATTTT
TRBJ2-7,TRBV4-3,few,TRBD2,CASSQVAGGPPYEQYF,TGCGCCAGCAGCCAAGTAGCGGGAGGGCCCCCCTACGAGCAGTACTTC
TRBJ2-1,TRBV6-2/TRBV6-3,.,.,CASSYSGGGKQFF,TGTGCCAGCAGTTACTCAGGGGGGGGTAAGCAGTTCTTC
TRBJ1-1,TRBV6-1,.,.,CATIEVGQNTEAFF,TGTGCCACCATTGAAGTCGGACAAAACACTGAAGCTTTCTTT